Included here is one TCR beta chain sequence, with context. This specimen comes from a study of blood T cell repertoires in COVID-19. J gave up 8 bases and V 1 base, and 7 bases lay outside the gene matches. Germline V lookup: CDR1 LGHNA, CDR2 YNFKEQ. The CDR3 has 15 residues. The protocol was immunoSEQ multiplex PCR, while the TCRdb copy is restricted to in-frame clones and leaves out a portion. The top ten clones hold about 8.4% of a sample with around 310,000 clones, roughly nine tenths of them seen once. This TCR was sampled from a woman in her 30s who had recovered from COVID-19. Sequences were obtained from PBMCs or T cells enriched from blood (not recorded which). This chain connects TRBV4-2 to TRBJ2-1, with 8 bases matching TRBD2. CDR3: CASSQGERESDEQFF. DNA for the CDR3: TGTGCCAGCAGCCAAGGAGAGCGGGAGAGTGATGAGCAGTTCTTC.